This TCR beta chain stems from a study of monozygotic twins with inflammatory bowel disease. Findings and limits, study-wide: Repertoire similarity did not separate concordant from discordant twins, possibly from limited power. Support was absent for any single strong signal or clonotype linked to IBD.

Points on this clonotype: Its antigen is not known.

The CDR3 runs 15 residues. CDR1 is DFQATT and CDR2 is SNEGSKA in the germline V gene (reference sequence). Total RNA from whole blood was isolated with no T cell sorting. After re-calling the 5' RACE reads, TCRdb lists one entry per CDR3 protein, DNA absent. The sample's table shows approximately 100,000 distinct CDR3 sequences. The sequencing input was blood. The sequence came from a human donor with ulcerative colitis or Crohn's disease, or a healthy co-twin of an affected twin (not recorded which). This chain joins TRBV20-1 and TRBJ1-5; with no DNA, the TCRdb D assignment of TRBD1 cannot be verified. The CDR3 sequence: CSASRVTGGNQPQHF.